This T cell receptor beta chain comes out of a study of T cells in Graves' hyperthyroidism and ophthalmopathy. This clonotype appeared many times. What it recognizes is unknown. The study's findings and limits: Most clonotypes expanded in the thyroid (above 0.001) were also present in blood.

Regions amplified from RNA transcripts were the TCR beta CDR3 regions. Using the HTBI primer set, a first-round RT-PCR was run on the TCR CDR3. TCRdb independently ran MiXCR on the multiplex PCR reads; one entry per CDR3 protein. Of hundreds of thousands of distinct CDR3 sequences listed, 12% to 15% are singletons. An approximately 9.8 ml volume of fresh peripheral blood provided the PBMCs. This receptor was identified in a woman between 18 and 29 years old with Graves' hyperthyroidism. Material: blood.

CDR3 region: CASSTSLRSRPSDEQYF. CDR3 coding DNA: TGTGCCAGCAGTACGAGTCTCCGATCCCGACCTAGCGACGAGCAGTACTTC. J is TRBJ2-7 and V is TRBV2; tentative D call: TRBD2 (6 bases). The CDR3 spans 17 residues. Trimming removed 5 bases from V and 5 bases from J, with 25 bases in between. Germline CDR1 and CDR2: SNHLY and FYNNEI.